The 15 T cell receptor beta chains reported below all come from one sample, sequenced in a study of monozygotic twins with inflammatory bowel disease. TCRdb re-called the 5' RACE reads; every CDR3 protein appears as one record, without DNA. The sample spans approximately 160,000 distinct CDR3 sequences; the ten largest clones claim roughly 7%. The sample taken for sequencing was blood. Every receptor here comes from a human donor with ulcerative colitis or Crohn's disease, or a healthy co-twin of an affected twin (not recorded which).

J is TRBJ1-5 and V is TRBV10-2. The CDR3 runs 13 residues. Germline V lookup: CDR1 WSHSY, CDR2 SAAADI. The CDR3 protein is CASSWVGDQPQHF.

The CDR3 region is CASSFVRNSYEQYF. The chain carries TRBV7-2 and TRBJ2-7. Germline V gene sequence: CDR1 SGHTA, CDR2 FQGNSA. The CDR3 sequence is 14 residues long.

The genes are TRBV10-3 and TRBJ2-1; TCRdb lists TRBD2, though no DNA is available to test this call. Germline V gene sequence: CDR1 ENHRY, CDR2 SYGVKD. This CDR3 is 16 amino acids long. CDR3 in amino acids: CATTLVASGPNNEQFF.

V usage is TRBV10-3 and J usage is TRBJ1-2; TCRdb's D gene call, TRBD1, goes unchecked for lack of DNA. The V gene's germline CDR1 is ENHRY and CDR2 SYGVKD. This CDR3 region has 14 residues. The CDR3: CAISLEGDRYGYTF.

This chain uses TRBV5-1 with TRBJ2-6. Germline V gene data show CDR1 as SGHRS and CDR2 as YFSETQ. The CDR3 is made up of 16 amino acids. CDR3 sequence reads: CASSPPGSSGANVLTF.

The chain employs TRBV12-3 or TRBV12-4 and TRBJ2-2; the D gene TCRdb calls, TRBD1, cannot be checked with no DNA. The CDR3 has 14 amino acids. This CDR3 is CASSSHPGTGELFF.

The chain recombines TRBV7-2 with TRBJ1-1; the TCRdb call, TRBD1, lacks DNA for checking. The CDR3 loop spans 13 amino acids. Per germline, CDR1 SGHTA and CDR2 FQGNSA. The CDR3 spells CASSRVQGTEAFF.

V gene TRBV5-6 combines with J gene TRBJ1-2; without DNA, the TCRdb call of TRBD1 cannot be checked. CDR1 and CDR2 from the germline V gene are SGHDT and YYEEEE. The CDR3 has 14 amino acids. CDR3 sequence reads: CASSQTGGSYGYTF. The variable domain in full, completed from reference TRBV5-6 and TRBJ1-2, reads DAGVTQSPTHLIKTRGQQVTLRCSPKSGHDTVSWYQQALGQGPQFIFQYYEEEERQRGNFPDRFSGHQFPNYSSELNVNALLLGDSALYLCASSQTGGSYGYTFGSGTRLTVV.

The rearrangement links TRBV5-8 to TRBJ2-1; TCRdb names TRBD1, which stays unverified in the absence of DNA. In germline, CDR1 is SGHTS, CDR2 YDEGEE. The CDR3 is made up of 16 amino acids. CDR3 loop: CASSLARAGLYNEQFF.

The chain couples TRBV7-2 to TRBJ1-2; with no DNA, the TCRdb D assignment of TRBD1 cannot be verified. CDR1 is SGHTA, CDR2 FQGNSA, per germline. There are 14 residues in the CDR3. This chain's CDR3 is CASSSATGDYGYTF. Complete variable domain (other parts from reference TRBV7-2 and TRBJ1-2): GAGVSQSPSNKVTEKGKDVELRCDPISGHTALYWYRQSLGQGLEFLIYFQGNSAPDKSGLPSDRFSAERTGGSVSTLTIQRTQQEDSAVYLCASSSATGDYGYTFGSGTRLTVV.

The chain has TRBV12-3 or TRBV12-4 and TRBJ2-7; the TCRdb call, TRBD2, lacks DNA for checking. There are 15 residues in the CDR3. CDR3 protein: CASSSIYPGTYEQYF.

The rearrangement links TRBV12-3 or TRBV12-4 to TRBJ1-2; TCRdb selects TRBD1, and the lack of DNA leaves this call unchecked. The CDR3 is made up of 13 amino acids. CDR3 in amino acids: CANRDRVSYGYTF.

The chain links TRBV5-5 to TRBJ1-1; TCRdb lists TRBD1, though no DNA is available to test this call. The CDR3 runs to 14 residues. Germline V gene data show CDR1 as SGHKS and CDR2 as YYEKEE (reference sequence). This CDR3 is CASSLAGKGTEAFF.

This chain uses TRBV7-3 with TRBJ2-1; TCRdb lists TRBD2, though no DNA is available to test this call. Germline CDR1 is SGHTA and CDR2 is FQGTGA. This CDR3 contains 12 residues. CDR3 sequence reads: CASSFPGGGQFF. Full variable domain (rest looked up from reference TRBV7-3 and TRBJ2-1): GAGVSQTPSNKVTEKGKYVELRCDPISGHTALYWYRQSLGQGPEFLIYFQGTGAADDSGLPNDRFFAVRPEGSVSTLKIQRTERGDSAVYLCASSFPGGGQFFGPGTRLTVL.

The V call is TRBV5-1, the J call TRBJ1-5. From germline, CDR1 is SGHRS and CDR2 YFSETQ. This CDR3 region has 15 residues. CDR3 region: CASSLGGQRSQPQHF.